This T cell receptor beta chain was documented in a study of neurological immune-mediated disorders. This clonotype has a count of ten or more. This CDR3 spans 14 amino acids. Germline V gene lookup returns CDR1 DFQATT and CDR2 SNEGSKA (reference sequence). V shed 5 bases, J shed 2 bases, and the junction held 6 bases outside the gene matches. A single record per CDR3 protein comes from TCRdb applying MiXCR to the 5' RACE reads. The sample has about 120,000 distinct CDR3 sequences, roughly 3.2% seen once. The source of this sequence is a woman in her twenties or thirties with multiple sclerosis. The sample consisted of PBMCs. The chain couples TRBV20-1 to TRBJ2-5; 9 bases fit TRBD2. CDR3 DNA sequence: TGCAGTGCTTTGACTAGCGGCCTACAAGAGACCCAGTACTTC. Translating gives CSALTSGLQETQYF.